This T cell receptor (beta chain) was captured in a study of CD8 T cells in ankylosing spondylitis. The germline CDR1 and CDR2 sequences are MNHEY and SVGEGT. CDR3 size: 13 residues. Losses at the gene ends were 0 bases for V and 12 bases for J; bases not matched to a gene: 5. This clonotype appeared many times. What it binds is unknown. Study-level findings and limits: Characteristic, it appeared, of ankylosing spondylitis blood was a TCR beta motif of roughly eight highly homologous variants. Reportedly, significant enrichment of disease-linked clones occurred in matched ankylosing spondylitis synovial fluid.

TCRdb used MiXCR to reprocess the 5' RACE reads, holding one entry per CDR3 protein. The repertoire holds about 510,000 distinct CDR3 sequences, with 5.3% as singletons. This clonotype was obtained from a male donor with ankylosing spondylitis. The sequenced sample was blood, either unsorted or a sorted T cell fraction (not recorded which). This chain joins TRBV6-2 or TRBV6-3 and TRBJ2-1, with TRBD1 matching 7 bases. The CDR3 loop is CASSYSDRVGQFF. CDR3 coding DNA: TGTGCCAGCAGTTACTCCGACAGGGTTGGGCAGTTCTTC.